Listed below are T cell receptor beta chains from one sample, sequenced in a study of blood T cell repertoires in COVID-19. Measured with immunoSEQ multiplex PCR; TCRdb has only the in-frame clones, and not every one. This table has approximately 110,000 clones, over 80% appearing once. What was sequenced was peripheral blood. The origin of the receptors is a woman in her 70s with acute or convalescent COVID-19. CDR3s include the opening cysteine and the closing phenylalanine or tryptophan. The D gene is left open where the match is weak. Some rows mark clone size as missing; the rest say once, few, many or name a class of expanded clone.

abundance	d_gene	v_gene	j_gene	CDR3aa	CDR3nt
NA	TRBD2	TRBV5-8	TRBJ2-1	CASSPGTSGRGEQFF	TGTGCCAGCAGCCCAGGGACTAGCGGGAGAGGTGAGCAGTTCTTC
NA	TRBD1	TRBV3-1/TRBV3-2	TRBJ1-1	CASSSTGITEAFF	TGTGCCAGCAGCTCGACAGGGATCACTGAAGCTTTCTTT
NA	NA	TRBV5-1	TRBJ2-7	CASKVGVQSTSYEQYF	TGCGCCAGCAAGGTCGGGGTACAGAGTACCTCCTACGAGCAGTACTTC
once	NA	TRBV5-8	TRBJ1-3	CASSSEGNTIYF	TGTGCCAGCAGCTCCGAGGGAAACACCATATATTTT
NA	TRBD1	TRBV6-5	TRBJ1-5	CASSWDRYNQPQHF	TGTGCCAGCAGTTGGGACAGGTACAATCAGCCCCAGCATTTT
few	NA	TRBV27	TRBJ2-7	CASSLLAGGQYEQYF	TGTGCCAGCAGTTTATTAGCAGGGGGGCAATACGAGCAGTACTTC
NA	NA	TRBV29-1	TRBJ2-7	CSVQWQMYEQYF	TGCAGCGTTCAGTGGCAGATGTACGAGCAGTACTTC
NA	TRBD1	TRBV11-2	TRBJ1-1	CASSLDVAARGEAFF	TGTGCCAGCAGCTTAGATGTGGCAGCCAGGGGGGAAGCTTTCTTT
NA	TRBD2	TRBV24-1	TRBJ2-1	CATAGDASYNEQFF	TGTGCCACAGCGGGAGACGCGTCCTACAATGAGCAGTTCTTC
NA	NA	TRBV2	TRBJ1-6	CASSGRGNSPLHF	TGTGCCAGCAGTGGGAGGGGTAATTCACCCCTCCACTTT
NA	TRBD1	TRBV4-2	TRBJ1-5	CASSQETGKQPQHF	TGTGCCAGCAGCCAAGAGACAGGGAAACAGCCCCAGCATTTT
NA	TRBD2	TRBV18	TRBJ2-7	CASSPGTSSLWQQYF	TGTGCCAGCTCCCCCGGGACTAGCTCCCTTTGGCAGCAGTACTTC
NA	NA	TRBV29-1	TRBJ2-1	CSVDPGHLSYNEQFF	TGCAGCGTTGATCCGGGACACCTCTCCTACAATGAGCAGTTCTTC
NA	NA	TRBV29-1	TRBJ2-5	CSVAQGGETQYF	TGCAGCGTAGCTCAGGGAGGAGAGACCCAGTACTTC
NA	TRBD1	TRBV2	TRBJ2-7	CASSVWTGNYEQYF	TGTGCCAGCAGTGTTTGGACAGGAAACTACGAGCAGTACTTC
NA	NA	TRBV6-5	TRBJ2-2	CASSSIQGGTGELFF	TGTGCCAGCTCGAGTATCCAGGGAGGCACCGGGGAGCTGTTTTTT
NA	NA	TRBV5-4	TRBJ2-1	CASTVAGYNEQFF	TGTGCCAGCACCGTGGCAGGGTACAATGAGCAGTTCTTC
NA	NA	TRBV6-6	TRBJ1-2	CASSYSSTAHGYTF	TGTGCCAGCAGTTACTCGAGCACAGCCCATGGCTACACCTTC
NA	NA	TRBV6-5	TRBJ1-1	CASSYSSPRLGTEAFF	TGTGCCAGCAGTTACTCCTCCCCCAGGTTGGGCACTGAAGCTTTCTTT
NA	NA	TRBV5-1	TRBJ2-7	CASSGGPPLGEQYF	TGCGCCAGCAGTGGCGGGCCCCCCCTTGGCGAGCAGTACTTC
once	NA	TRBV9	TRBJ2-2	CASSVRGSDTGELFF	TGTGCCAGCAGCGTTAGGGGTTCGGACACCGGGGAGCTGTTTTTT
NA	TRBD1	TRBV5-5	TRBJ2-7	CASSPILTGAEQYF	TGTGCCAGCAGCCCCATATTGACAGGGGCAGAGCAGTACTTC
NA	NA	TRBV5-1	TRBJ2-3	CASSLGHRTDTQYF	TGCGCCAGCAGCCTGGGACACCGCACAGATACGCAGTATTTT
NA	NA	TRBV2	TRBJ2-5	CASSEGGLAGETQYF	TGTGCCAGCAGTGAGGGGGGGCTAGCTGGAGAGACCCAGTACTTC
NA	NA	TRBV27	TRBJ2-3	CASSFFGVEGASTDTQYF	TGTGCCAGCAGTTTCTTCGGCGTTGAGGGAGCCAGCACAGATACGCAGTATTTT
NA	NA	TRBV2	TRBJ1-4	CASSVLGADEKLFF	TGTGCCAGCAGTGTTCTGGGGGCCGATGAAAAACTGTTTTTT
NA	TRBD1	TRBV29-1	TRBJ1-2	CSAGQGGNGYTF	TGCAGCGCCGGACAGGGGGGCAATGGCTACACCTTC
NA	NA	TRBV21-1	TRBJ1-2	CASSRDQGAHGYTF	TGTGCCAGCAGCAGAGACCAGGGGGCACATGGCTACACCTTC
few	NA	TRBV12-3/TRBV12-4	TRBJ1-1	CASSSSTEAFF	TGTGCCAGCAGTTCGTCCACTGAAGCTTTCTTT
NA	TRBD2	TRBV6-2/TRBV6-3	TRBJ2-5	CASSQGLARETQYF	TGTGCCAGCAGTCAGGGACTAGCGAGAGAGACCCAGTACTTC
NA	NA	TRBV7-9	TRBJ1-1	CASSLPGQNTEAFF	TGTGCCAGCAGCTTACCCGGACAGAACACTGAAGCTTTCTTT
few	TRBD1	TRBV6-4	TRBJ2-1	CASSESGQSEQFF	TGTGCCAGCAGTGAGTCGGGACAGTCTGAGCAGTTCTTC
NA	TRBD1	TRBV27	TRBJ1-5	CASGGQGNNQPQHF	TGTGCCAGCGGAGGACAGGGGAACAATCAGCCCCAGCATTTT
NA	TRBD2	TRBV30	TRBJ2-1	CAWSPPRLARNEQFF	TGTGCCTGGAGTCCCCCGAGACTAGCGCGCAATGAGCAGTTCTTC
NA	TRBD1	TRBV2	TRBJ1-1	CASSVRGRLNTEAFF	TGTGCCAGCAGTGTTAGGGGGCGTTTGAACACTGAAGCTTTCTTT
NA	NA	TRBV6-5	TRBJ1-1	CASSPSTNTEAFF	TGTGCCAGCAGTCCTTCCACAAACACTGAAGCTTTCTTT
NA	TRBD1	TRBV9	TRBJ1-2	CASSASQGANYGYTF	TGTGCCAGCAGCGCTTCACAGGGGGCGAATTATGGCTACACCTTC
NA	NA	TRBV4-1	TRBJ1-1	CASTRGVNTEAFF	TGCGCCAGCACTCGGGGGGTGAACACTGAAGCTTTCTTT
NA	TRBD2	TRBV4-2	TRBJ2-7	CASSQENSGGLSPYEQYF	TGTGCCAGCAGCCAAGAGAATAGCGGGGGGCTGAGCCCCTACGAGCAGTACTTC
NA	NA	TRBV28	TRBJ1-1	CASRGRPEAFF	TGTGCCAGCAGAGGCAGGCCTGAAGCTTTCTTT
NA	TRBD1	TRBV3-1/TRBV3-2	TRBJ1-2	CASSKQQGSGSGYTF	TGTGCCAGCAGCAAACAACAGGGGTCTGGATCTGGCTACACCTTC
NA	NA	TRBV2	TRBJ1-4	CASSVVGGGKLFF	TGTGCCAGCAGTGTAGTGGGAGGTGGAAAACTGTTTTTT
NA	NA	TRBV5-1	TRBJ2-6	CASSVTVSGANVLTF	TGCGCCAGCAGCGTAACAGTCTCTGGGGCCAACGTCCTGACTTTC
few	NA	TRBV7-9	TRBJ2-7	CASSPGAPRGEQYF	TGTGCCAGCAGCCCCGGGGCTCCGAGGGGGGAGCAGTACTTC
NA	NA	TRBV19	TRBJ1-2	CASSIEGAWGYTF	TGTGCCAGTAGTATAGAGGGGGCTTGGGGCTACACCTTC
NA	NA	TRBV21-1	TRBJ2-1	CASSKGPKEDEQFF	TGTGCCAGCAGCAAAGGCCCTAAAGAGGATGAGCAGTTCTTC
NA	NA	TRBV18	TRBJ2-2	CASSQRPGTNTGELFF	TGTGCCAGCTCACAGAGACCGGGGACGAACACCGGGGAGCTGTTTTTT
NA	NA	TRBV6-5	TRBJ1-1	CASSGFTEAFF	TGTGCCAGCAGCGGTTTCACTGAAGCTTTCTTT
NA	NA	TRBV5-1	TRBJ2-1	CASSSGLFYNEQFF	TGCGCCAGCAGCTCGGGACTCTTTTACAATGAGCAGTTCTTC
NA	NA	TRBV19	TRBJ1-5	CASTPGQPLNQPQHF	TGTGCCAGTACACCCGGACAGCCTTTGAATCAGCCCCAGCATTTT
NA	NA	TRBV11-3	TRBJ2-7	CASSPSGSGYEQYF	TGTGCCAGCAGCCCTTCGGGATCCGGCTACGAGCAGTACTTC
NA	NA	TRBV21-1	TRBJ2-4	CASSKARTGGANIQYF	TGTGCCAGCAGCAAGGCCCGGACAGGGGGCGCAAACATTCAGTACTTC
NA	TRBD1	TRBV2	TRBJ1-5	CASSPRTGFNQPQHF	TGTGCCAGCAGTCCCCGGACAGGGTTTAATCAGCCCCAGCATTTT
NA	TRBD2	TRBV4-2	TRBJ2-1	CASSPTSGGAVSSYNEQFF	TGTGCCAGCAGCCCGACTAGCGGGGGGGCCGTCAGCTCCTACAATGAGCAGTTCTTC
NA	TRBD1	TRBV19	TRBJ1-4	CASSIIGTGVEKLFF	TGTGCCAGTAGTATAATCGGGACAGGGGTTGAAAAACTGTTTTTT
NA	NA	TRBV4-2	TRBJ1-1	CASSQAIPGEAFF	TGTGCCAGCAGCCAAGCGATCCCAGGTGAGGCTTTCTTT
NA	NA	TRBV29-1	TRBJ1-1	CSVEVQGNTEAFF	TGCAGCGTTGAGGTACAGGGGAACACTGAAGCTTTCTTT
NA	NA	TRBV7-6	TRBJ2-3	CASSFGGLTDTQYF	TGTGCCAGCAGCTTTGGCGGTCTCACAGATACGCAGTATTTT
NA	TRBD1	TRBV29-1	TRBJ2-7	CSVEWTGVYEQYF	TGCAGCGTTGAATGGACAGGGGTTTACGAGCAGTACTTC